This TCR beta chain stems from a study of cytotoxic CD8 clonotypes in ibrutinib-treated CLL. Target depth was 1 in 200,000 to 1 in 1 million T cells, about 10x per clonotype. The table came from immunoSEQ multiplex PCR; TCRdb's copy has only in-frame clones and leaves some out. The data show some 200,000 clones, with roughly three quarters seen just once and around 5.9% held by the top ten. The germline V gene encodes CDR1 SNHLY and CDR2 FYNNEI. The CDR3 runs 15 residues. V dropped 6 bases and J dropped 7; count of bases not matched to a gene: 8. The source was PBMCs, collected after 12 months of ibrutinib treatment. The receptor was isolated from a human donor with chronic lymphocytic leukemia. The V gene is TRBV2, the J gene TRBJ2-3, with TRBD2 matching over 12 bases. The CDR3, as DNA: TGTGCCAGCAGGGGTAAGACTAGCGGGAGAAATACGCAGTATTTT. Amino acids: CASRGKTSGRNTQYF.